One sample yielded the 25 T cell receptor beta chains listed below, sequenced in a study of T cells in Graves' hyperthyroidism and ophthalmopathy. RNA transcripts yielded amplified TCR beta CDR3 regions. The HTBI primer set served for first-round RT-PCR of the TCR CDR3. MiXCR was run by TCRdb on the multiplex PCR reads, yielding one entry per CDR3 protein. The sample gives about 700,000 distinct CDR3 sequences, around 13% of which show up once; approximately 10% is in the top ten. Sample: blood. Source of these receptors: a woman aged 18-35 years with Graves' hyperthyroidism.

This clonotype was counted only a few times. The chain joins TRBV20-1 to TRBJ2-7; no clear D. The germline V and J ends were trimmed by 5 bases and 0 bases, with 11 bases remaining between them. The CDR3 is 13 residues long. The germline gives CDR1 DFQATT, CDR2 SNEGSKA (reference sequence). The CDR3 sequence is CSARVYTSYEQYF. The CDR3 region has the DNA TGCAGTGCTCGGGTCTACACCTCCTACGAGCAGTACTTC.

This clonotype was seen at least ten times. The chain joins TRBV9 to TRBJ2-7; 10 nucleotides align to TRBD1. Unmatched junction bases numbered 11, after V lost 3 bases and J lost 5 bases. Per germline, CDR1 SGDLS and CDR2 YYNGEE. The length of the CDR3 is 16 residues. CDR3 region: CASSATSGTGVDEQYF. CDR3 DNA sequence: TGTGCCAGCAGCGCGACGTCCGGGACAGGGGTTGACGAGCAGTACTTC.

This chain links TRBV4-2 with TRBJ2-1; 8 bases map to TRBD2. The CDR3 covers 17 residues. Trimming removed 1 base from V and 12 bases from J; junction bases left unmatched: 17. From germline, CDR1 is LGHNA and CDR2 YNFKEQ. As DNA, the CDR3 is TGTGCCAGCAGCCAAGGGGGCGGGACTAGTGTGCTCTCTAGGCAGTTCTTC. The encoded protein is CASSQGGGTSVLSRQFF.

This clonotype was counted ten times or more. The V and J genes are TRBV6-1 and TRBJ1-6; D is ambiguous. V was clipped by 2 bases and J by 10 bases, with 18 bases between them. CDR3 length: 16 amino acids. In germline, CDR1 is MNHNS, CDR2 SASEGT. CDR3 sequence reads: CASSELQSSGTSPLHF. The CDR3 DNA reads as TGTGCCAGCAGTGAACTACAATCTTCAGGAACCTCACCCCTCCACTTT.

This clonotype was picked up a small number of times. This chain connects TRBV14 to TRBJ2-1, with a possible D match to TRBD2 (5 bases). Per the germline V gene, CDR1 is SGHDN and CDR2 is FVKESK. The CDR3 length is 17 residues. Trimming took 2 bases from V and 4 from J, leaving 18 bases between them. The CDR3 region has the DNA TGTGCCAGCAGCCAACCTGGGTTGAGCGGTTCTTACAATGAGCAGTTCTTC. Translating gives CASSQPGLSGSYNEQFF.

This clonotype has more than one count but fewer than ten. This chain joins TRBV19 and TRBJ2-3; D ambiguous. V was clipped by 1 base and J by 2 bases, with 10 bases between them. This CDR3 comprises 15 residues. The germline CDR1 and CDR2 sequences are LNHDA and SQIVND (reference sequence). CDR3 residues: CASSIGDGPTDTQYF. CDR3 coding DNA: TGTGCCAGTAGTATAGGCGACGGACCCACAGATACGCAGTATTTT.

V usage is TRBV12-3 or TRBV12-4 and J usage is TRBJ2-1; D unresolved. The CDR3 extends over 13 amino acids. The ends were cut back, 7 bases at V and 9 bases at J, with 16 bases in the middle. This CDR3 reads CASTAPIISEQFF. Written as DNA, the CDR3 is TGTGCCAGCACCGCTCCCATCATCAGTGAGCAGTTCTTC.

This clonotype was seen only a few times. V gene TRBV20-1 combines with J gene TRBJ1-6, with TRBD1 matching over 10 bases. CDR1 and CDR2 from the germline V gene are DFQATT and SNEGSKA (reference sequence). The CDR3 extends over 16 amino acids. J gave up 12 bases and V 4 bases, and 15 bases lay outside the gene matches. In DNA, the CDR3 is TGCAGTGCTACAACCCCGGGACAGGGGACAGTACTACCCCTCCACTTT. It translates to CSATTPGQGTVLPLHF.

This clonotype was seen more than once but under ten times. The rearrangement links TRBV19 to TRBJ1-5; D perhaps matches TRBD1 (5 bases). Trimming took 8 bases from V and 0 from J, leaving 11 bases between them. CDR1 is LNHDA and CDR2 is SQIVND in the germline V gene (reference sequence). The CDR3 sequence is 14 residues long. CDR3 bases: TGTGCCAGTTCGGGGCTTTATAGCAATCAGCCCCAGCATTTT. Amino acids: CASSGLYSNQPQHF.

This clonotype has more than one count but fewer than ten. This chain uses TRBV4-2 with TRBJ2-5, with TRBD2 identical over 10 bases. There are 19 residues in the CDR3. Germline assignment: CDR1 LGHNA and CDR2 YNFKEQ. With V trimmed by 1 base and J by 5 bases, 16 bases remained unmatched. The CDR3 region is CASSQGVTSGRVTGETQYF. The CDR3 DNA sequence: TGTGCCAGCAGCCAAGGCGTGACGAGCGGGAGGGTAACCGGGGAGACCCAGTACTTC.

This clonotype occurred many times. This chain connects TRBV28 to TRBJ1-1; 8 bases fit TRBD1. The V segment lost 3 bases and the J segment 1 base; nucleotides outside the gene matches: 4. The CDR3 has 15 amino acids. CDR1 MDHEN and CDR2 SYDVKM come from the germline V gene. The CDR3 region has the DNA TGTGCCAGCAGTTTCGGACAGGGATCGAACACTGAAGCTTTCTTT. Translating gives CASSFGQGSNTEAFF.

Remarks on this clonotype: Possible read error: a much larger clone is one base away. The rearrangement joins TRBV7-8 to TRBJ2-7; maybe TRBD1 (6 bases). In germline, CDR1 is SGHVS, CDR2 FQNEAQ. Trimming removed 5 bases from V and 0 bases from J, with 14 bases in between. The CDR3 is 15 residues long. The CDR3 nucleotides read TGTGCCAGCAGCCCTCAAACAGGGAGCTCCTACGAGCAGTACTTC. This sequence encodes CASSPQTGSSYEQYF.

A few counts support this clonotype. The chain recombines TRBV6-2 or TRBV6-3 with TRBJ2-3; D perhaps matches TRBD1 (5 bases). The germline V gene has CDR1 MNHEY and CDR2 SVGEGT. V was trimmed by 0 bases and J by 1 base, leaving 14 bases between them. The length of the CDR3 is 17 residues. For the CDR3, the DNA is TGTGCCAGCAGTTACTCGATGGGGCAGCGTGGCACAGATACGCAGTATTTT. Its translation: CASSYSMGQRGTDTQYF.

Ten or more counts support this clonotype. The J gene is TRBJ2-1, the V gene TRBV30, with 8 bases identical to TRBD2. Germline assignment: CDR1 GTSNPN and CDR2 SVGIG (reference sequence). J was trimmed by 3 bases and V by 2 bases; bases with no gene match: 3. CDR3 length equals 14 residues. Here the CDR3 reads CAWSTSGDYNEQFF. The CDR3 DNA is TGTGCCTGGAGTACTAGCGGCGACTACAATGAGCAGTTCTTC.

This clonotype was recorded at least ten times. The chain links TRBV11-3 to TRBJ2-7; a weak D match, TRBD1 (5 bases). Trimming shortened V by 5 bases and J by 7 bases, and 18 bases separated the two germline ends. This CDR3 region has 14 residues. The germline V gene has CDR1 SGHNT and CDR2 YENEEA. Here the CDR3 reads CASSPPGHLKEQYF. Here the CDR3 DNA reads TGTGCCAGCAGCCCCCCAGGACACCTAAAGGAGCAGTACTTC.

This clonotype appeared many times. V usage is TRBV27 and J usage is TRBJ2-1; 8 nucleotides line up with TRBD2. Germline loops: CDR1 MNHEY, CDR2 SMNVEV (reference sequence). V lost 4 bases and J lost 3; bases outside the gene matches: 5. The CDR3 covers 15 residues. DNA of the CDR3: TGTGCCAGCAGTTCCCAACTAGCGGTCTACAATGAGCAGTTCTTC. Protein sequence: CASSSQLAVYNEQFF.

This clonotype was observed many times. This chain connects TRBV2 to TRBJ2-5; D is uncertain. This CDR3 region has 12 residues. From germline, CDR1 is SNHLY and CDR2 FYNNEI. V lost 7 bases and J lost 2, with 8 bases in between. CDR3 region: CASTQEQETQYF. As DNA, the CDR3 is TGTGCCAGCACCCAGGAACAAGAGACCCAGTACTTC.

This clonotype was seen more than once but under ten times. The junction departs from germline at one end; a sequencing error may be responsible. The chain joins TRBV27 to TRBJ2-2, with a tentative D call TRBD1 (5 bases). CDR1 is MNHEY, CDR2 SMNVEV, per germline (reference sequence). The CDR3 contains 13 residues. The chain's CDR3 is CACSFQGSGELFF. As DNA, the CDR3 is TGTGCCTGCAGTTTTCAGGGTAGCGGGGAGCTGTTTTTT.

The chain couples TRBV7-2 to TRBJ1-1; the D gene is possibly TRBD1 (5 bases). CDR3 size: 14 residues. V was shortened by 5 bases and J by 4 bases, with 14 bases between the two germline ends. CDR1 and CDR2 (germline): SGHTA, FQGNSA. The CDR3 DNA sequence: TGTGCCAGCAGCCCGCCAGGGATACGCACTGAAGCTTTCTTT. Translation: CASSPPGIRTEAFF.

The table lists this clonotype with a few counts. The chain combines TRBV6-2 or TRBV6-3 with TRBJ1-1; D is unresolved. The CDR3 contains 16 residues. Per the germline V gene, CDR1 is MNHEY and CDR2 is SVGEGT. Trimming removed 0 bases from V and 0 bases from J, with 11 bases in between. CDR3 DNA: TGTGCCAGCAGTTACTCGAGTAACCTCATGAACACTGAAGCTTTCTTT. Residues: CASSYSSNLMNTEAFF.

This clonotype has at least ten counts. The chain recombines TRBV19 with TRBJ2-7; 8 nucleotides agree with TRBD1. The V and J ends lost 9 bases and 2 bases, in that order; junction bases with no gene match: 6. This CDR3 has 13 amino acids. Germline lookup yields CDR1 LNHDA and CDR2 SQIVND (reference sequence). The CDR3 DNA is TGTGCCAGCAGCAAGACAGGGGCCTACGAGCAGTACTTC. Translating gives CASSKTGAYEQYF.

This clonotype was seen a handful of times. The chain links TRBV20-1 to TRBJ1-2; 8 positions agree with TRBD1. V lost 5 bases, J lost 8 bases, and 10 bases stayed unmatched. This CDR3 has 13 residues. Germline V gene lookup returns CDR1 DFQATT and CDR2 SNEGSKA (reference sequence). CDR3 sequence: CSAFEDRDSGYTF. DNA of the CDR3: TGCAGTGCTTTCGAGGACAGGGATAGCGGCTACACCTTC.

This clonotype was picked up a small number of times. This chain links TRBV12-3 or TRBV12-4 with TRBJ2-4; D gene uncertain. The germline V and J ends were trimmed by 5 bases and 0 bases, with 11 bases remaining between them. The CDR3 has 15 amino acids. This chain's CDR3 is CASSLNGVAKNIQYF. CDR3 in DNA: TGTGCCAGCAGTCTCAATGGGGTAGCCAAAAACATTCAGTACTTC.

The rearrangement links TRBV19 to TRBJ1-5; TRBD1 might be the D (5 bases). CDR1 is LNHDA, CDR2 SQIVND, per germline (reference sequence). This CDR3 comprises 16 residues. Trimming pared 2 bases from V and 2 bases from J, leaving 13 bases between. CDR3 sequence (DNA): TGTGCCAGTAGTATATTGGGGGAGGTTGGCAATCAGCCCCAGCATTTT. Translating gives CASSILGEVGNQPQHF.

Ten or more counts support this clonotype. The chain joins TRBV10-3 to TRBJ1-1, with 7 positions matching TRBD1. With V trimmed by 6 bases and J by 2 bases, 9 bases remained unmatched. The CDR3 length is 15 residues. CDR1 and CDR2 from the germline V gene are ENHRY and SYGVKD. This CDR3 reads CAIREGGGRNTEAFF. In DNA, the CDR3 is TGTGCCATCAGAGAAGGGGGCGGGCGAAACACTGAAGCTTTCTTT.